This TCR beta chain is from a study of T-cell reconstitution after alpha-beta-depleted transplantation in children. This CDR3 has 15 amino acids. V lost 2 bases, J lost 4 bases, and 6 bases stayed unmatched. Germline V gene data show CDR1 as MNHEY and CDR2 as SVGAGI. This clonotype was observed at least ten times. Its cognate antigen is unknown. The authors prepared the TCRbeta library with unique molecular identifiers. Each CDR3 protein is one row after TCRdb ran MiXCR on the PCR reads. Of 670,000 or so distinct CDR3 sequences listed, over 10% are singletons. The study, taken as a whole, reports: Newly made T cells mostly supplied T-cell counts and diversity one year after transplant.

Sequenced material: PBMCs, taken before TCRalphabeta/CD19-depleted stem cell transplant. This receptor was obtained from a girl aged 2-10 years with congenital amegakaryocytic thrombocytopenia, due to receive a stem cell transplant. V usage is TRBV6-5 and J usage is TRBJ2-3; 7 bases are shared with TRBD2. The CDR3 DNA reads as TGTGCCAGCAGTTACGCGAGCGGGATAGCAGATACGCAGTATTTT. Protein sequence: CASSYASGIADTQYF.